This T cell receptor beta chain came from a study of OX40 agonist ivuxolimab in advanced cancers. V lost 2 bases and J lost 6, with 19 bases in between. Germline CDR1 MNHEY, CDR2 SMNVEV (reference sequence). This CDR3 is built from 16 residues. TCRdb's copy holds only in-frame clones and misses some; the assay was immunoSEQ multiplex PCR. The sample contains 73,000 or so clones, roughly 92% of which appear only once. The source was CD4+ or CD8+ T cells sorted from blood, collected in a trial of the OX40 agonist ivuxolimab. The clonotype was recovered from an adult with an advanced solid tumor such as melanoma, head and neck, liver or kidney cancer. The chain recombines TRBV27 with TRBJ1-2, with D unclear. As DNA, the CDR3 is TGTGCCAGCAGTTTACTTGGATTGACGGGAATGGATGGCTACACCTTC. It is translated as CASSLLGLTGMDGYTF.